The clone carrying this T cell receptor (beta chain) was counted ten times or more. The data belong to a study of T-cell reconstitution after alpha-beta-depleted transplantation in children. Unique molecular identifiers were incorporated into the prepared TCRbeta library. TCRdb recomputed calls from the PCR reads with MiXCR, one row per CDR3 protein. The sample carries more than 550,000 distinct CDR3 sequences, 8% to 11% recorded once. The junction had 1 base not matched to a gene; V was cut back by 6 bases and J by 0 bases. CDR1 and CDR2 from the germline V gene are KGHSH and LQKENI. CDR3 size: 14 residues.

The origin of this receptor is a human donor who donated a stem cell graft to a child with acute myeloid leukemia. Sample: PBMCs from the stem cell graft donor, taken from the stem cell graft. This chain connects TRBV18 to TRBJ2-2; 7 bases align to TRBD2. The CDR3 sequence: CASSGLANTGELFF. Written as DNA, the CDR3 is TGTGCCAGCTCCGGACTAGCGAACACCGGGGAGCTGTTTTTT.